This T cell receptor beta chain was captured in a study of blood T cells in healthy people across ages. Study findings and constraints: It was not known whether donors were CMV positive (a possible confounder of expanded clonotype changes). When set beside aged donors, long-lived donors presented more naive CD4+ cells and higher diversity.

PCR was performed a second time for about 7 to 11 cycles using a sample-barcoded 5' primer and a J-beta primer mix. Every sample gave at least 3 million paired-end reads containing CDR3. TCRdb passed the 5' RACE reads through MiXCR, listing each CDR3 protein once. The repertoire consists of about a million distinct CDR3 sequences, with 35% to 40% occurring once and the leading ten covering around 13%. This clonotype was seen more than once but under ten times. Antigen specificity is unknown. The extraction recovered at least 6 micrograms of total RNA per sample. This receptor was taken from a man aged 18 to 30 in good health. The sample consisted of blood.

The DNA for the CDR3 is TGCAGCGTGGGAGGACTAGCGGGGGGGCATGGGTCCTACAATGAGCAGTTCTTC. Amino acid sequence: CSVGGLAGGHGSYNEQFF. The chain couples TRBV29-1 to TRBJ2-1; 15 bases are shared with TRBD2. CDR1 is SQVTM, CDR2 ANQGSEA, per germline. This CDR3 region has 18 residues. Germline trimming cut 6 bases from V and 1 base from J; bases unmatched to any gene: 10.